Presented here are 8 T cell receptor beta chains from one specimen sequenced in a study of regulatory T cells in long-lasting Graves disease. With iRepertoire HTBI primers and Arm-PCR of CDR3 regions, TCR beta libraries were built. One entry per CDR3 protein results from TCRdb running MiXCR on the multiplex PCR reads. Of under 500,000 distinct CDR3 sequences in the sample, around 20% were seen once. As for time point: persistent/refractory GD, antithyroid drugs over 5 years with positive TRAb. PBMC RNA served as the TCR library source. The sequencing here drew on peripheral blood mononuclear cells (PBMCs), taken when the disease was refractory, from a patient treated with antithyroid drugs. The source of these receptors is a female donor with Graves disease.

CDR3 sequence: CAWTLGGGGPFEQYF. CDR3 bases: TGTGCCTGGACCCTAGGTGGGGGAGGGCCATTCGAGCAGTACTTC. The chain uses TRBV30 and TRBJ2-7; 7 bases match TRBD2. V was pared by 4 bases and J by 6 bases, with 15 bases of the junction left unmatched. CDR3 length equals 15 residues. Germline V gene sequence: CDR1 GTSNPN, CDR2 SVGIG (reference sequence).

This clonotype was seen a few times. The chain employs TRBV7-2 and TRBJ2-2, with a weak D call TRBD2 (5 bases). Between the trimmed V and J ends, which lost 2 bases and 7 bases, there was a span of 23 bases. Per the germline V gene, CDR1 is SGHTA and CDR2 is FQGNSA. The CDR3 totals 18 residues. The CDR3 here is CASSLSAQRSRSIGELFF. The CDR3 DNA reads as TGTGCCAGCAGCTTATCCGCTCAGCGGAGCCGGTCCATCGGGGAGCTGTTTTTT.

Remarks on this clonotype: One junction end does not reproduce the germline sequence, and a read error may be involved. This chain uses TRBV5-1 with TRBJ1-1; no reliable D call. This CDR3 spans 12 amino acids. Germline V gene sequence: CDR1 SGHRS, CDR2 YFSETQ. The chain's CDR3 is CASGLEAGEAFF. The CDR3 DNA is TGCGCCAGCGGCTTGGAGGCGGGAGAAGCTTTCTTT.

There are many counts of this clonotype. The J gene is TRBJ1-1, the V gene TRBV7-9; no reliable D call. Germline assignment: CDR1 SEHNR and CDR2 FQNEAQ (reference sequence). V lost 2 bases and J lost 1, with 5 bases in between. This CDR3 comprises 13 residues. CDR3 in DNA: TGTGCCAGCAGCTTACAGGAGAACACTGAAGCTTTCTTT. Translation gives CASSLQENTEAFF.

This clonotype was seen only a few times. V gene TRBV7-9 combines with J gene TRBJ1-1; 9 bases match TRBD1. The V and J ends lost 5 bases and 4 bases, in that order; junction bases with no gene match: 5. Germline V CDR1 and CDR2: SEHNR, FQNEAQ (reference sequence). This CDR3 is 14 amino acids long. For the CDR3, the DNA is TGTGCCAGCAGCCTGATGACAGGGGGCACTGAAGCTTTCTTT. It yields the protein CASSLMTGGTEAFF.

This clonotype was observed a few times. The CDR3 DNA is TGCAGGGGGGACAGGGGGCGCCTCGGTGAAGCTTTCTTT. It yields the protein CRGDRGRLGEAFF. The genes are TRBV20-1 and TRBJ1-1, with 12 bases aligning to TRBD1. Germline CDR1 DFQATT, CDR2 SNEGSKA (reference sequence). The CDR3 covers 13 residues.

This clonotype showed up many times. The chain employs TRBV28 and TRBJ2-7; possibly TRBD1 for D (6 bases). This CDR3 region has 14 residues. V was trimmed by 4 bases and J by 0 bases, leaving 10 bases between them. The germline CDR1 and CDR2 sequences are MDHEN and SYDVKM. The CDR3 spells CASSSQGISYEQYF. CDR3 DNA sequence: TGTGCCAGCAGTTCACAGGGAATCTCCTACGAGCAGTACTTC.

This chain connects TRBV5-6 to TRBJ2-5; D perhaps matches TRBD2 (5 bases). The germline V gene encodes CDR1 SGHDT and CDR2 YYEEEE. The CDR3 spans 14 residues. The ends were cut back, 3 bases at V and 2 bases at J, with 11 bases in the middle. CDR3 region: CASSSPPGQETQYF. DNA of the CDR3: TGTGCCAGCAGCTCTCCCCCGGGACAAGAGACCCAGTACTTC.